The 3 T cell receptor beta chains listed next were all sequenced from one sample in a study of early T cells in non-severe SARS-CoV-2 infection. Each CDR3 protein gets one entry after TCRdb re-called the 5' RACE reads with MiXCR. The sample includes more than 85,000 distinct CDR3 sequences, approximately 16% of them seen just once. The sequenced sample was whole blood, obtained at baseline. These receptors originate from an adult who was a healthcare worker with PCR-confirmed SARS-CoV-2 infection or an uninfected control (not recorded which).

The rearrangement uses TRBV27 and TRBJ1-5; D remains ambiguous. Germline CDR1 reads MNHEY; CDR2 reads SMNVEV (reference sequence). There are 13 residues in the CDR3. V was clipped by 2 bases and J by 4 bases, with 6 bases between them. CDR3 in amino acids: CASSLAGNQPQHF. The CDR3 DNA sequence: TGTGCCAGCAGTTTAGCGGGAAATCAGCCCCAGCATTTT.

The chain combines TRBV11-2 with TRBJ2-1; D not resolved. Germline values: CDR1 SGHAT, CDR2 FQNNGV. V was pared by 1 base and J by 12 bases, with 7 bases between. There are 11 residues in the CDR3. The CDR3: CASSLGARQFF. Here the CDR3 DNA reads TGTGCCAGCAGCTTAGGAGCTCGGCAGTTCTTC.

This clonotype was recorded a few times. The chain links TRBV6-4 to TRBJ2-7; possibly TRBD1 for D (5 bases). With 3 bases removed from V and 2 bases from J, the gap between germline ends came to 11 bases. This CDR3 comprises 14 residues. Germline values: CDR1 MRHNA, CDR2 SNTAGT. CDR3 protein: CASSEEPGPYEQYF. In nucleotides, the CDR3 is TGTGCCAGCAGTGAGGAACCAGGGCCCTACGAGCAGTACTTC.